The sequence of this T cell receptor beta chain was determined in a study of blood T cell repertoires in COVID-19. This CDR3 comprises 15 residues. Germline V gives CDR1 SEHNR, CDR2 FQNEAQ (reference sequence). J gave up 4 bases and V 1 base, and 3 bases lay outside the gene matches. The method was immunoSEQ multiplex PCR; TCRdb's version includes in-frame clones alone and lacks a portion of them. The sample yields approximately 330,000 clones, just over 85% seen once. The chain combines TRBV7-9 with TRBJ2-1; TRBD2 matches at 8 bases. Sequences were obtained from PBMCs or T cells enriched from blood (not recorded which). This TCR came from a woman aged 40 to 50 with acute COVID-19. The CDR3 reads CASSLVAGGYNEQFF. The DNA for the CDR3 is TGTGCCAGCAGCTTAGTTGCGGGGGGTTACAATGAGCAGTTCTTC.